The rows below give T cell receptor beta chains drawn from one sample of a study of cytomegalovirus exposure and HLA in healthy donors. Data came from immunoSEQ multiplex PCR; TCRdb stores just in-frame clones and leaves some out. The sample holds 100,000 or so clones, approximately 76% seen once. Sequencing was done on a sample of PBMCs. The receptors derive from a man aged 35 to 55 in good health and CMV-seronegative. The CDR3 runs from the conserved cysteine through the conserved F or W. A D gene is named only where the DNA matches it firmly. Part of the rows lack a size; the others show once, few, many or a class for expanded clones.

clone_size	j_call	v_call	d_call	cdr3_aa	cdr3_nt
-	TRBJ1-1	TRBV4-1	-	CASSPEVRQGEAFF	TGCGCCAGCAGCCCCGAGGTCCGCCAAGGTGAAGCTTTCTTT
-	TRBJ2-3	TRBV7-9	-	CASSPNTDTQYF	TGTGCCAGCAGCCCCAACACAGATACGCAGTATTTT
-	TRBJ1-3	TRBV11-2	TRBD1	CASSLAGTGHGGNTIYF	TGTGCCAGCAGCTTAGCTGGGACAGGGCATGGTGGAAACACCATATATTTT
-	TRBJ2-3	TRBV7-2	-	CASSLDIPPDTQYF	TGTGCCAGCAGCTTAGACATCCCCCCAGATACGCAGTATTTT
-	TRBJ1-1	TRBV6-6	TRBD1	CASSSTGVVAFF	TGTGCCAGCAGTTCTACAGGGGTGGTGGCTTTCTTT
-	TRBJ1-1	TRBV2	-	CASSDQDSEAFF	TGTGCCAGCAGTGATCAGGACAGTGAAGCTTTCTTT
once	TRBJ1-3	TRBV7-2	-	CASRGGFSGNTIYF	TGTGCCAGCAGAGGCGGCTTCTCTGGAAACACCATATATTTT
-	TRBJ2-2	TRBV10-3	TRBD2	CAISESWGGTGELFF	TGTGCCATCAGTGAGTCGTGGGGGGGCACCGGGGAGCTGTTTTTT
-	TRBJ1-1	TRBV27	-	CASSISGVAFF	TGTGCCAGCAGTATTTCAGGGGTGGCTTTCTTT
-	TRBJ1-2	TRBV2	-	CASRWTLPNYGYTF	TGTGCCAGCCGATGGACACTACCTAACTATGGCTACACCTTC
-	TRBJ2-2	TRBV7-9	-	CSSSLGGSALATGELFF	TGTTCCAGCAGCTTAGGTGGCAGCGCCTTGGCGACCGGGGAGCTGTTTTTT
-	TRBJ1-4	TRBV27	-	CASSLVGSHATNEKLFF	TGTGCCAGCAGTTTAGTGGGGAGCCACGCAACTAATGAAAAACTGTTTTTT
-	TRBJ1-2	TRBV9	TRBD1	CASSPQGAYGYTF	TGTGCCAGCAGCCCACAGGGGGCGTATGGCTACACCTTC
-	TRBJ2-6	TRBV19	-	CASTRSRSSGANVLTF	TGTGCCAGTACCCGCTCTAGAAGCTCTGGGGCCAACGTCCTGACTTTC
-	TRBJ2-3	TRBV27	-	CASSSGFVDTDTQYF	TGTGCCAGCAGTTCAGGGTTCGTGGACACAGATACGCAGTATTTT
few	TRBJ2-5	TRBV7-9	TRBD2	CASSSQRLAGLTQYF	TGTGCCAGCAGCTCCCAGCGTCTAGCGGGTCTCACCCAGTACTTC
few	TRBJ1-4	TRBV5-6	-	CASKGGDSNNEKLFF	TGTGCCAGCAAAGGGGGTGACAGTAACAATGAAAAACTGTTTTTT
-	TRBJ2-5	TRBV7-2	-	CASSSRDNPHF	TGTGCCAGCAGCTCCCGGGACAACCCCCACTTC
-	TRBJ1-3	TRBV25-1	-	CASSETGNSGNTIYF	TGTGCCAGCAGTGAAACGGGAAACTCTGGAAACACCATATATTTT
few	TRBJ2-3	TRBV4-3	TRBD1	CASSQEPEGARTDTQYF	TGCGCCAGCAGCCAAGAGCCCGAGGGGGCCCGCACAGATACGCAGTATTTT
-	TRBJ1-2	TRBV30	-	CAWTVNYGYTF	TGTGCCTGGACAGTAAACTATGGCTACACCTTC
-	TRBJ1-4	TRBV4-3	-	CASSQDRGSNEKLFF	TGCGCCAGCAGCCAAGATCGAGGCAGTAATGAAAAACTGTTTTTT
-	TRBJ2-7	TRBV29-1	-	CSVIPASRQATYEQYF	TGCAGCGTCATCCCCGCCTCCAGGCAGGCCACCTACGAGCAGTACTTC
-	TRBJ1-1	TRBV14	-	CASSRHRVTYTEAFF	TGTGCCAGCAGCCGCCACAGGGTCACCTACACTGAAGCTTTCTTT
-	TRBJ2-2	TRBV7-9	TRBD2	CASSGRLAGLTGELFF	TGTGCCAGCAGCGGACGACTAGCGGGCCTCACCGGGGAGCTGTTTTTT
-	TRBJ2-3	TRBV28	TRBD1	CASSPLDRGPTDTQYF	TGTGCCAGCAGTCCCCTTGACAGGGGTCCTACAGATACGCAGTATTTT
-	TRBJ2-3	TRBV7-2	-	CTSSPWLGADTQYF	TGTACCAGCAGCCCGTGGTTAGGGGCAGATACGCAGTATTTT
-	TRBJ2-1	TRBV18	-	CASSDRDEQFF	TGTGCCAGCTCAGATCGCGATGAGCAGTTCTTC
-	TRBJ2-3	TRBV5-1	TRBD1	CASRTRGGADTQYF	TGCGCCAGCAGGACACGAGGGGGCGCAGATACGCAGTATTTT
-	TRBJ1-5	TRBV6-6	-	CASREQGVQPQHF	TGTGCCAGCAGAGAACAGGGCGTTCAGCCCCAGCATTTT
-	TRBJ2-5	TRBV12-5	TRBD2	CASGLGLAGGETQYF	TGTGCTAGTGGTTTGGGGCTAGCGGGGGGAGAGACCCAGTACTTC
-	TRBJ1-4	TRBV7-2	-	CASSLNRAEKLFF	TGTGCCAGCAGCTTAAACAGGGCAGAAAAACTGTTTTTT
-	TRBJ1-2	TRBV14	TRBD1	CASSPGQAYGYTF	TGTGCCAGCAGCCCAGGACAGGCCTATGGCTACACCTTC
-	TRBJ1-1	TRBV10-1	-	CASSDWGRGNTEAFF	TGCGCCAGCAGTGATTGGGGCAGGGGGAACACTGAAGCTTTCTTT
-	TRBJ2-7	TRBV2	-	CAISSSVSYEQYF	TGTGCCATCTCGTCGTCCGTTTCCTACGAGCAGTACTTC
-	TRBJ2-7	TRBV19	-	CASSISPRAYEQYF	TGTGCCAGTAGTATAAGTCCCAGGGCCTACGAGCAGTACTTC
-	TRBJ1-4	TRBV5-8	-	CASSLGRAPTNEKLFF	TGTGCCAGCAGCTTGGGTAGAGCTCCAACTAATGAAAAACTGTTTTTT
-	TRBJ2-2	TRBV7-7	TRBD2	CASSPSGGFGELFF	TGTGCCAGCAGCCCAAGCGGGGGTTTCGGGGAGCTGTTTTTT
-	TRBJ2-5	TRBV7-7	-	CASSLNWGVGKETQYF	TGTGCTAGCAGCTTAAACTGGGGGGTCGGGAAAGAGACCCAGTACTTC
-	TRBJ2-7	TRBV5-1	-	CASRGSRAGNEQYF	TGCGCCAGCAGGGGGTCCAGGGCAGGAAACGAGCAGTACTTC